This TCR beta chain stems from a study of control samples from healthy donors and cancer patients. Measured with immunoSEQ multiplex PCR; TCRdb has only the in-frame clones, and not every one. The sample records 150,000 to 200,000 clones, 90% to 95% being singletons. V was clipped by 5 bases and J by 2 bases, with 19 bases between them. This CDR3 spans 17 amino acids. The germline V gene has CDR1 SEHNR and CDR2 FQNEAQ (reference sequence). This rearrangement joins TRBV7-9 to TRBJ1-5, with D possibly matching TRBD1 (6 bases). This receptor was taken from a man aged 25 to 40 in good health. The specimen was blood. The CDR3, as DNA: TGTGCCAGCAGCCAAAGAGGGGGATCCCTCGGCAATCAGCCCCAGCATTTT. Its protein is CASSQRGGSLGNQPQHF.